This entry concerns a single T cell receptor (beta chain). Preparation of the TCRbeta library involved a method that used unique molecular identifiers. MiXCR was run by TCRdb on the PCR reads, yielding one entry per CDR3 protein. The data show 190,000 or so distinct CDR3 sequences, approximately 7% seen once. Germline values: CDR1 SGHVS, CDR2 FNYEAQ. J lost 6 bases, V lost 5 bases, and 15 bases had no gene match. This CDR3 is 17 amino acids long. The sample originates from a study of T-cell reconstitution after alpha-beta-depleted transplantation in children. The sequence derives from a human donor who donated a stem cell graft to a child with Wiskott-Aldrich syndrome. Sequencing was performed on PBMCs from the stem cell graft donor, taken from the stem cell graft. The chain uses TRBV7-6 and TRBJ2-2; 7 bases are shared with TRBD2. CDR3 amino acids: CASSIYAGVLPPGELFF. DNA for the CDR3: TGTGCCAGCAGCATCTATGCGGGGGTATTGCCCCCCGGGGAGCTGTTTTTT.